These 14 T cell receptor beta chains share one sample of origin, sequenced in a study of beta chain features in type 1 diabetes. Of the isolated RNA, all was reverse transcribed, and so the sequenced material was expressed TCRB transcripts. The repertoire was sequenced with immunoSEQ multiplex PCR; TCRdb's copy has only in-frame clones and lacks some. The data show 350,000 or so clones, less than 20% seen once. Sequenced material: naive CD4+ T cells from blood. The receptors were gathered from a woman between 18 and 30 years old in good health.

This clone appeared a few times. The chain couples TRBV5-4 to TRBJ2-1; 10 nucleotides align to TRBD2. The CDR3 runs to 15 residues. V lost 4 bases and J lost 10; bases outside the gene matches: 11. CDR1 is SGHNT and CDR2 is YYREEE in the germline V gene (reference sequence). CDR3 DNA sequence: TGTGCCAGCAGCGGTGGTCCTAGCGGGAGTGTAGAGCAGTTCTTC. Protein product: CASSGGPSGSVEQFF.

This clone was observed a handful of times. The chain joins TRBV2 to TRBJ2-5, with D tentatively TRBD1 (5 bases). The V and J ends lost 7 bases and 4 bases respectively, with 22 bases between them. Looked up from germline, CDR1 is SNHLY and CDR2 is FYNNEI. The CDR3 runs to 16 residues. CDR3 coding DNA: TGTGCCAGCATTTTCGGCCAGGGCAGTCGGCGAGAGACCCAGTACTTC. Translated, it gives CASIFGQGSRRETQYF. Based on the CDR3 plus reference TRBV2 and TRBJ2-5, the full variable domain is EPEVTQTPSHQVTQMGQEVILRCVPISNHLYFYWYRQILGQKVEFLVSFYNNEISEKSEIFDDQFSVERPDGSNFTLKIRSTKLEDSAMYFCASIFGQGSRRETQYFGPGTRLLVL.

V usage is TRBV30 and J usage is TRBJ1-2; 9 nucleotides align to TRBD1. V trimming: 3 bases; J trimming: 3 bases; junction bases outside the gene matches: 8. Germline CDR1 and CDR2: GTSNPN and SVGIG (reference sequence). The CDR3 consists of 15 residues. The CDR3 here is CAWRGDRVADYGYTF. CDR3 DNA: TGTGCCTGGAGAGGGGACAGGGTAGCCGACTATGGCTACACCTTC.

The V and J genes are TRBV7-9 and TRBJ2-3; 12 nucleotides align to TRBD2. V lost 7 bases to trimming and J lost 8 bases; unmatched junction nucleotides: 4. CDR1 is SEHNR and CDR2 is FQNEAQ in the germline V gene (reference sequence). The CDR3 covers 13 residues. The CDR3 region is CASNGLAGFTQYF. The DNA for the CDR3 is TGTGCCAGCAACGGACTAGCGGGGTTTACGCAGTATTTT.

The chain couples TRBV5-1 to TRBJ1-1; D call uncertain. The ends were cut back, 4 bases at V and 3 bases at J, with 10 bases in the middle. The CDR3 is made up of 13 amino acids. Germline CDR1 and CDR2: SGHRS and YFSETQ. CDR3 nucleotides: TGCGCCAGCAGCCAGGACGGGGACACTGAAGCTTTCTTT. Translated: CASSQDGDTEAFF.

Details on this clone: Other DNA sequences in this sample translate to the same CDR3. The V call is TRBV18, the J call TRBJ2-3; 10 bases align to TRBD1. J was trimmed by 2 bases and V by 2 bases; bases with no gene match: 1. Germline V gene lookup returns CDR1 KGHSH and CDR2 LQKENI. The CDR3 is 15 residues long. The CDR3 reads CASSPGTGATDTQYF. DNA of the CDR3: TGTGCCAGCTCACCAGGGACAGGGGCCACAGATACGCAGTATTTT.

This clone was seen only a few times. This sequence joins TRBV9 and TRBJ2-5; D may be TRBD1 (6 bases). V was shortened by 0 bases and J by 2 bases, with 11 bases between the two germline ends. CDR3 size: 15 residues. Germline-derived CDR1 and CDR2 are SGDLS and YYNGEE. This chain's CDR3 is CASSVEAGQQETQYF. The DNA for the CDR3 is TGTGCCAGCAGCGTAGAGGCTGGACAGCAAGAGACCCAGTACTTC.

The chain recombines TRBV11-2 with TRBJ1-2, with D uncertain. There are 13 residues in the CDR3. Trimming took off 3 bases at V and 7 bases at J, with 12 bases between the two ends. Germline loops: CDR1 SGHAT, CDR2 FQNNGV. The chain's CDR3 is CASSFGGVLGYTF. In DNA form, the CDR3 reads TGTGCCAGCAGCTTTGGAGGTGTGCTTGGCTACACCTTC.

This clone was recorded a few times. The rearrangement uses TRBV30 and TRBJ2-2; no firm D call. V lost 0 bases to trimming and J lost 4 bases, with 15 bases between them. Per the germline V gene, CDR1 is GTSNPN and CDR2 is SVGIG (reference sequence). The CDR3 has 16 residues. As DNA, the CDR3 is TGTGCCTGGAGTGTTCGCCCAGCGCGCTCCACCGGGGAGCTGTTTTTT. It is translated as CAWSVRPARSTGELFF.

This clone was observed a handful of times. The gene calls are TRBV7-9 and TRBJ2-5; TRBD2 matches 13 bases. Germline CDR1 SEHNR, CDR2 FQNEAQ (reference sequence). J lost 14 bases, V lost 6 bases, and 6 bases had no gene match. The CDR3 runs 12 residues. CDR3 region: CASSTSGGAIYF. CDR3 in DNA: TGTGCCAGCAGTACTAGCGGGGGGGCCATATACTTC.

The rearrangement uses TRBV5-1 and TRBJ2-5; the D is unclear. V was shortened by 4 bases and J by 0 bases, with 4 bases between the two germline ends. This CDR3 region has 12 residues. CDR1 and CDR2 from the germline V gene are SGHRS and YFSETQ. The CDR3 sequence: CASSRDQETQYF. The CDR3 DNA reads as TGCGCCAGCAGCCGGGACCAAGAGACCCAGTACTTC.

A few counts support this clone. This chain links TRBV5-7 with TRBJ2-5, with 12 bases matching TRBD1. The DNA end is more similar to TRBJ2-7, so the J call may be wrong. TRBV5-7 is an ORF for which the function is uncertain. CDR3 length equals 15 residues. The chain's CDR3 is CASSLGQGASYEQYF. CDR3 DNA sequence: TGTGCCAGCAGCCTGGGACAGGGGGCGTCCTACGAGCAGTACTTC.

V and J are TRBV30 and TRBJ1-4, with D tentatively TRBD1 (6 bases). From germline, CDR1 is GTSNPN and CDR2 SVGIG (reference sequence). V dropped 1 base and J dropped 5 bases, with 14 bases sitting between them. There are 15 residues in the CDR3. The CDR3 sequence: CAWSDGTPFNEKLFF. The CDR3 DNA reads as TGTGCCTGGAGTGACGGGACACCTTTCAATGAAAAACTGTTTTTT.

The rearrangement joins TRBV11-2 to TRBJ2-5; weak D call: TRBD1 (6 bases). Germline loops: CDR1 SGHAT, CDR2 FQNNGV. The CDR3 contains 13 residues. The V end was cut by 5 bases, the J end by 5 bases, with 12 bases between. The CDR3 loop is CASSNGQRETQYF. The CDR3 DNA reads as TGTGCCAGCAGCAACGGACAGAGGGAGACCCAGTACTTC.